This record concerns one T cell receptor beta chain sequence. This record belongs to a study of CD8 T cells in Susac syndrome. The sequenced target, TCR beta, came from blood CD8+ and CD4+ T cells. While serving as controls, healthy donors were matched for age and sex. In germline, CDR1 is MDHEN, CDR2 SYDVKM. V was trimmed by 10 bases and J by 6 bases, leaving 19 bases between them. The CDR3 spans 14 residues. Reverse transcription of roughly 0.5 to 1 ug RNA was performed with random hexamers. Amplification of the TCR beta CDR3 was carried out by immunoSEQ multiplex PCR, which spanned a total of 54 Vbeta and 13 Jbeta segments. TCRdb fed the immunoSEQ multiplex PCR reads into MiXCR, producing one record per CDR3 protein. The sample records over 15,000 distinct CDR3 sequences, approximately 96% being singletons.

Sample: CD8+ T cells from PBMCs. The chain has TRBV28 and TRBJ2-1; the D is unclear. The sequence was obtained from a human donor in good health. The DNA of the CDR3 is TGTGCCATCTCAAACCTGGGCAGCATCAATGAGCAGTTCTTC. Amino acids: CAISNLGSINEQFF.